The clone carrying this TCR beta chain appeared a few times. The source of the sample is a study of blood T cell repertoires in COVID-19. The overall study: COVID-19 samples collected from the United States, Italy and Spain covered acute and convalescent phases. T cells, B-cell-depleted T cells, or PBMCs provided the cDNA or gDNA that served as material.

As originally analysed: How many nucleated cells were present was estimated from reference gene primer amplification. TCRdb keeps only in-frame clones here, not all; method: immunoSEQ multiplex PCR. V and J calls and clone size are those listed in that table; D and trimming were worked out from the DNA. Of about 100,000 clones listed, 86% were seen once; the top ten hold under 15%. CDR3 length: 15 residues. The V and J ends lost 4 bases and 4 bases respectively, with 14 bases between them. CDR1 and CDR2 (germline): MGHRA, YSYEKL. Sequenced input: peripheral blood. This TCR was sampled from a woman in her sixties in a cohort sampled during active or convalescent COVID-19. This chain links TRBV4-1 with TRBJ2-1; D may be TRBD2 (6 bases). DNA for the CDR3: TGCGCCAGCAGCCGTGCGACGGGGGTTTACAATGAGCAGTTCTTC. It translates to CASSRATGVYNEQFF.